A selection of T cell receptor beta chains follows, all from one sample in a study of cytomegalovirus exposure and HLA in healthy donors. Clones were read by immunoSEQ multiplex PCR, and TCRdb kept only the in-frame ones, dropping some. The repertoire includes 85,000 to 130,000 clones, roughly 82% of them detected once, and 2.5% to 3% sits in the top ten. Sequencing was carried out using PBMCs. These receptors were obtained from a male donor in good health and CMV-seropositive. CDR3s include the opening cysteine and the closing phenylalanine or tryptophan. D genes are given only for firm matches. Size is omitted from some rows. Given values are once, few, many or a class for expanded clones.

>TRBV6-5|TRBD1|-|TRBJ1-5
TGTGCCAGCAGGGGCAGGACAGGGGACAATCAGCCCCAGCATTTT
CASRGRTGDNQPQHF
>TRBV5-6|TRBD1|once|TRBJ2-7
TGTGCCAGCTGCCGGGACAGGGGCTACGAGCAGTACTTC
CASCRDRGYEQYF
>TRBV6-6|TRBD2|-|TRBJ2-7
TGTGCCAGCCGGGCTAGCGGGGGTCCGTACTTC
CASRASGGPYF
>TRBV7-9|TRBD2|-|TRBJ2-3
TGTGCCAGCAGCCTCTGGACTAGCGGAAGTAGCACAGATACGCAGTATTTT
CASSLWTSGSSTDTQYF
>TRBV5-1|TRBD1|-|TRBJ1-1
TGCGCCAGCAGCTGGACAGGGGTTATGAACACTGAAGCTTTCTTT
CASSWTGVMNTEAFF
>TRBV2|TRBD1|once|TRBJ1-4
TGTGCCAGCAGCGAAGGACAGGTCGTGGAAAAACTGTTTTTT
CASSEGQVVEKLFF
>TRBV7-6|-|-|TRBJ1-2
TGTGCCAGCAGCTTAGGTGTGGGACACCAAAACTATGGCTACACCTTC
CASSLGVGHQNYGYTF
>TRBV5-1|TRBD2|-|TRBJ2-7
TGCGCCAGCAGCTCATCGACTAGCGGGAGGGCCGCATTCTCCTACGAGCAGTACTTC
CASSSSTSGRAAFSYEQYF
>TRBV9|-|-|TRBJ1-2
TGTGCCAGCAGCACTACGAACTATGGCTACACCTTC
CASSTTNYGYTF
>TRBV29-1|TRBD2|-|TRBJ2-3
TGCAGCGTTAAGCCACGACTAGCGGGAGGCACAGATACGCAGTATTTT
CSVKPRLAGGTDTQYF
>TRBV5-1|-|few|TRBJ2-5
TGCGCCAGCAGCTTGGCTTCCGACAGTCAAGAGACCCAGTACTTC
CASSLASDSQETQYF
>TRBV4-2|TRBD2|-|TRBJ2-7
TGTGCCAGCAGCCAAGATCGGGGGGTGCCCTACGAGCAGTACTTC
CASSQDRGVPYEQYF
>TRBV5-6|-|once|TRBJ1-3
TGTGCCAGCAGCGCGGACGGGGGATTCTCTGGAAACACCATATATTTT
CASSADGGFSGNTIYF
>TRBV28|-|-|TRBJ1-1
TGTGCCAGCAGTTTGTCCGGGGGGTACACTGAAGCTTTCTTT
CASSLSGGYTEAFF
>TRBV9|-|-|TRBJ2-7
TGTGCCAGCAGCCCAGGGGTCAGCTACGAGCAGTACTTC
CASSPGVSYEQYF
>TRBV29-1|-|-|TRBJ2-3
TGCAGCGTCGAAAGGACAGCCAGCACAGATACGCAGTATTTT
CSVERTASTDTQYF
>TRBV23-1|-|few|TRBJ1-5
TGCGCCAGCAGTCAAACCCGGGCGAGGTTTGGGAGGAAAATGGCTCAGCCCCAGCATTTT
CASSQTRARFGRKMAQPQHF